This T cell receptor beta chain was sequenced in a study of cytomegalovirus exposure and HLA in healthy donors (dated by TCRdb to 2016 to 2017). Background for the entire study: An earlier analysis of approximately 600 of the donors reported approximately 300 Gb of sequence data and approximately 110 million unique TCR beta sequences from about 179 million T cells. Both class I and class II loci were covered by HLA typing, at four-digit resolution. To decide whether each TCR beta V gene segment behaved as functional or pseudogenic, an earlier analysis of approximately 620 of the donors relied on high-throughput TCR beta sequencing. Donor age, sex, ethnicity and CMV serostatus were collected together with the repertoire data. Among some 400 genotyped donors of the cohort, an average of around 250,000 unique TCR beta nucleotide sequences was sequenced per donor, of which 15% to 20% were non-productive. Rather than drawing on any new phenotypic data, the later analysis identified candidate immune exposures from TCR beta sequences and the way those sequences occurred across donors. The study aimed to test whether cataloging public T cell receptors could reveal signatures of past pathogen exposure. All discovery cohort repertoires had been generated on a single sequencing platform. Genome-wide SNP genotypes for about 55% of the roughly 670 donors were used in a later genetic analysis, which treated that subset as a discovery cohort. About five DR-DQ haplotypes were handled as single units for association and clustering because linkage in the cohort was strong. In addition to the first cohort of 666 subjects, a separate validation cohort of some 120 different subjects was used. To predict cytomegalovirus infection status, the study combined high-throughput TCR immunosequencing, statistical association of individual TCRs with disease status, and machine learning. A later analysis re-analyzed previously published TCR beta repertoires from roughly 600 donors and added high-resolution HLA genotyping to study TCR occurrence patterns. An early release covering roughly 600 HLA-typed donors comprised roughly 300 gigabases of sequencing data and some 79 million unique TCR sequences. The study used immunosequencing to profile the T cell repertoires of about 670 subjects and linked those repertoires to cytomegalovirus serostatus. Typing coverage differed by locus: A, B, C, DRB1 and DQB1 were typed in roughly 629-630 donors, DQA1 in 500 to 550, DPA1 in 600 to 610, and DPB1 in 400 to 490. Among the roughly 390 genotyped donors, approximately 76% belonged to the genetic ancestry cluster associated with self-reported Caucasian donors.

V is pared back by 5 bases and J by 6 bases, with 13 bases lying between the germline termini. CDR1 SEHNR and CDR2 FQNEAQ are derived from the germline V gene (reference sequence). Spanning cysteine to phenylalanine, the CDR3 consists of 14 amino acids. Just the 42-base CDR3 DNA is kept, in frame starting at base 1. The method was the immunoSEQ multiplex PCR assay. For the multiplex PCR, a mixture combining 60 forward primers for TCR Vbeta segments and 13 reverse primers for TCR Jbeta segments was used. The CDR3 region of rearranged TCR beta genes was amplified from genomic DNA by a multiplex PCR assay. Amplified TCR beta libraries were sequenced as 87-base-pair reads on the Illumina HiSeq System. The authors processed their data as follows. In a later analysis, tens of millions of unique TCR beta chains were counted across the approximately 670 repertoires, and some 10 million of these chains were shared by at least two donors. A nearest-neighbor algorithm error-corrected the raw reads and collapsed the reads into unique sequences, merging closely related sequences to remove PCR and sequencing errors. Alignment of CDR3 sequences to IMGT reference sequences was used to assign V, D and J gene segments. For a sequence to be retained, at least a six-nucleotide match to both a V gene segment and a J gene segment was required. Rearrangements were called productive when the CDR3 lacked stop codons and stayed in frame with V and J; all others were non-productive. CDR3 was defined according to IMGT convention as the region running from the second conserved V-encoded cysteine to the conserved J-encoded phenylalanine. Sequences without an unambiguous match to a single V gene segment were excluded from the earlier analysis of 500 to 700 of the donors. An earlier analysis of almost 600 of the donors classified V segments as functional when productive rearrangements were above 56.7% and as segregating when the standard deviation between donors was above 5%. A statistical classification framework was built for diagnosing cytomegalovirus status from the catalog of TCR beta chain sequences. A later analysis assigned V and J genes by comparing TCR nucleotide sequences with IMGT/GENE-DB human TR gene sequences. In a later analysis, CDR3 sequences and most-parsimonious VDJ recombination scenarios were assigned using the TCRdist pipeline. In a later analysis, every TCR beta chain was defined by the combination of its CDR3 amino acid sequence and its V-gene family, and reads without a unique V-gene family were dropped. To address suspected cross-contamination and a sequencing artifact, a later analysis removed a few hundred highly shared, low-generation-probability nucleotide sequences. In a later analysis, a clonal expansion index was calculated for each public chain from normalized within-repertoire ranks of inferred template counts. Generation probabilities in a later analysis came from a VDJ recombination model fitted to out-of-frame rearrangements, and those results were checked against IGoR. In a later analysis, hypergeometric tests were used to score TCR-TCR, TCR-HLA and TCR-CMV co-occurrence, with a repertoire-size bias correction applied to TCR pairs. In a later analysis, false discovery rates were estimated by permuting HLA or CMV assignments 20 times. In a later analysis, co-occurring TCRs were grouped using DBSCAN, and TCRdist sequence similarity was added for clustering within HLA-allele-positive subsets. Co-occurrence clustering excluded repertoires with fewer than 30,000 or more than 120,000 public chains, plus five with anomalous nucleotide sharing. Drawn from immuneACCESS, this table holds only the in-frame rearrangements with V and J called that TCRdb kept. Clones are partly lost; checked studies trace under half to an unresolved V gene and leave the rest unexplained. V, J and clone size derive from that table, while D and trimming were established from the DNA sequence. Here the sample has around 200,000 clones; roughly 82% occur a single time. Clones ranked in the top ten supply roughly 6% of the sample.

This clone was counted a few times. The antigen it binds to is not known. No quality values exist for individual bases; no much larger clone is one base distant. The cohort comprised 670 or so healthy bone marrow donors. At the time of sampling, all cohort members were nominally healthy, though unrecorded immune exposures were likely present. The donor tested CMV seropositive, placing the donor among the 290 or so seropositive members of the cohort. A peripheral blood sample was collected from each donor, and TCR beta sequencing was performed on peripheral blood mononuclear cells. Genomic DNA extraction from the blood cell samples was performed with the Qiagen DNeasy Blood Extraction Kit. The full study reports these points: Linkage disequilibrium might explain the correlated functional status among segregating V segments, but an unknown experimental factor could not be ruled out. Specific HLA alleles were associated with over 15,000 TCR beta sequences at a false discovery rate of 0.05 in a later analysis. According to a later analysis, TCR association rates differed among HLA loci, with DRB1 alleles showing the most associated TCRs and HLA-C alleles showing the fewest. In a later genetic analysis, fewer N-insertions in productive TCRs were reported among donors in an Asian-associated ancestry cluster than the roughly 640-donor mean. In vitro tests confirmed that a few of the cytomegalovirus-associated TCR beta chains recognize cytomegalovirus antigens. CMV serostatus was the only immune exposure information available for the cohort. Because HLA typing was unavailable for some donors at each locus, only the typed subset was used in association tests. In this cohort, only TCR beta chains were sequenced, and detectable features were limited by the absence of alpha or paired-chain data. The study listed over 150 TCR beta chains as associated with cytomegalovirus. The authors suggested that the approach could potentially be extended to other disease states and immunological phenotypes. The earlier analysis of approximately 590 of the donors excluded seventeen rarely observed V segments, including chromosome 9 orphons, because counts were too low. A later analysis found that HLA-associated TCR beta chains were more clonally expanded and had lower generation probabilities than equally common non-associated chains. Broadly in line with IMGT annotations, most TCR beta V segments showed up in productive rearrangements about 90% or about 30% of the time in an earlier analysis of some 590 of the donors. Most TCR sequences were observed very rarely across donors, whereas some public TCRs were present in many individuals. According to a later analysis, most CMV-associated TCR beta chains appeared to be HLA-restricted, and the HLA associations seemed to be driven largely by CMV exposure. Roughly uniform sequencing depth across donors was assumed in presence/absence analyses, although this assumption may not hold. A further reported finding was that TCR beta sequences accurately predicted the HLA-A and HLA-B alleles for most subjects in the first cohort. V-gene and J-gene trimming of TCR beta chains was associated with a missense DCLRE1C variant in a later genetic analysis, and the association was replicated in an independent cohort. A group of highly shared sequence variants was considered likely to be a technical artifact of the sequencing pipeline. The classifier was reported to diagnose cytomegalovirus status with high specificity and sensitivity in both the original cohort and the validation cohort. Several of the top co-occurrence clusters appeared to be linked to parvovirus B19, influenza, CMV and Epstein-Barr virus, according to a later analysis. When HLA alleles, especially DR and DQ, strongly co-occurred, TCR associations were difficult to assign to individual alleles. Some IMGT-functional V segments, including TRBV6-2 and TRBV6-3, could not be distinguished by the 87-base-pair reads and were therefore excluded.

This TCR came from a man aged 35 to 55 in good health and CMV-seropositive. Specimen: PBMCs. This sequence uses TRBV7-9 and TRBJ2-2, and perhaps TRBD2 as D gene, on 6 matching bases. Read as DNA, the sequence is TGTGCCAGCAGCCCCGGACTATCTCCCGGGGAGCTGTTTTTT. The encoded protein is CASSPGLSPGELFF.